The clone carrying this T cell receptor beta chain has only a few counts. What it recognizes is unknown. V shed 5 bases, J shed 2 bases, and the junction held 8 bases outside the gene matches. The germline CDR1 and CDR2 sequences are DFQATT and SNEGSKA (reference sequence). The CDR3 consists of 14 residues. Unique molecular identifiers were present on the cDNA, and a universal primer site came from template switching. TCRdb re-called the 5' RACE reads through MiXCR, storing one row per CDR3 protein. Of 640,000 or so distinct CDR3 sequences listed, 5.5% to 6.5% are singletons. The source of the sample is a study of identical twins. Study-wide results and caveats: Cord blood beta clonotypes that were abundant carried fewer insertions, and memory repertoires showed no such trend. In zero-insertion analyses, partial confounding could arise from invariant MAIT and iNKT cells. Models underestimated out-of-frame TCR alpha sharing in monozygotic twins.

This chain links TRBV20-1 with TRBJ2-7; 8 nucleotides agree with TRBD1. The sequenced sample was naive T cells sorted from blood. This TCR was recovered from a man aged 18 to 35 in good health. The CDR3 bases are TGCAGTGCTCTTCAGGGGGCGCGGGCCTACGAGCAGTACTTC. This codes for CSALQGARAYEQYF.